Following are 27 T cell receptor beta chains from one sample sequenced in a study of blood T cell repertoires in COVID-19. This table comes from immunoSEQ multiplex PCR, and its TCRdb copy is limited to in-frame clones, with some not included. The data hold approximately 270,000 clones, with about 89% observed a single time. Sequencing was performed on PBMCs or T cells enriched from blood (not recorded which). Receptors originate from a human donor in a cohort exposed to, infected with or recovered from COVID-19 (not recorded which). The donor label of this sample is uncertain.

The chain joins TRBV30 to TRBJ1-2; D might be TRBD1 (5 bases). CDR1 and CDR2 (germline): GTSNPN, SVGIG (reference sequence). The CDR3 length is 14 residues. V lost 4 bases and J 2 bases, leaving 14 bases between the germline ends. The chain's CDR3 is CAWISGFSNYGYTF. The CDR3, as DNA: TGTGCCTGGATTTCAGGGTTCTCGAACTATGGCTACACCTTC.

J is TRBJ2-3 and V is TRBV30; TRBD1 agrees at 7 bases. CDR1 is GTSNPN and CDR2 is SVGIG in the germline V gene (reference sequence). The V segment lost 5 bases and the J segment 14 bases; nucleotides outside the gene matches: 10. There are 11 residues in the CDR3. The CDR3: CAWGSDRVGYF. CDR3 in DNA: TGTGCCTGGGGATCAGACAGGGTTGGGTATTTT.

This chain links TRBV9 with TRBJ1-1, with TRBD1 matching over 8 bases. This CDR3 region has 17 residues. The V gene end was trimmed by 3 bases and the J gene end by 0 bases; junction bases not matched to a gene: 10. Germline V CDR1 and CDR2: SGDLS, YYNGEE. CDR3 sequence: CASSGGSDRAMNTEAFF. In nucleotides, the CDR3 is TGTGCCAGCAGCGGCGGTTCGGACAGGGCCATGAACACTGAAGCTTTCTTT.

The V gene is TRBV19, the J gene TRBJ2-7; D possibly corresponds to TRBD2 (6 bases). The germline CDR1 and CDR2 sequences are LNHDA and SQIVND (reference sequence). This CDR3 contains 15 residues. The CDR3 loop is CGTRGSGGAVYEQYF. CDR3 coding DNA: TGTGGGACTCGGGGTTCGGGCGGGGCCGTCTACGAGCAGTACTTC.

The J gene is TRBJ1-2, the V gene TRBV5-6; the D is unclear. The V end was cut by 5 bases, the J end by 8 bases, with 13 bases between. The CDR3 covers 12 residues. Germline CDR1 reads SGHDT; CDR2 reads YYEEEE. The CDR3: CASRSFPRGYTF. The CDR3 DNA follows: TGTGCCAGCAGGTCTTTTCCGCGGGGCTACACCTTC.

The J gene is TRBJ2-6, the V gene TRBV6-1, with TRBD2 matching over 7 bases. This CDR3 is 20 amino acids long. Germline CDR1 reads MNHNS; CDR2 reads SASEGT. With 1 base clipped from V and 2 bases from J, the junction kept 14 bases outside the gene matches. CDR3 bases: TGTGCCAGCAGTGAAGGTTTGTGGGAGGGCCAAGAGGCTGGGGCCAACGTCCTGACTTTC. Amino acids: CASSEGLWEGQEAGANVLTF.

The chain recombines TRBV10-1 with TRBJ1-4; D is unresolved. The CDR3 has 14 residues. Germline CDR1 WNHNN, CDR2 SYGVQD (reference sequence). V was cut by 0 bases and J by 8 bases, with 10 bases left in between. The CDR3 here is CASSESSSHEKLFF. The CDR3 region has the DNA TGCGCCAGCAGTGAGTCCAGTTCCCACGAAAAACTGTTTTTT.

This clone has a single count. V and J are TRBV3-1 (or the pseudogene TRBV3-2) and TRBJ1-4; D remains unclear. The V gene lost 0 bases and the J gene lost 5 bases, with 10 bases spanning the gap. The CDR3 has 15 residues. Per the germline V gene, CDR1 is LGHDT and CDR2 is YNNKEL (reference sequence). CDR3 sequence: CASSQDPGKNEKLFF. CDR3 bases: TGTGCCAGCAGCCAAGACCCCGGTAAGAATGAAAAACTGTTTTTT.

The genes are TRBV28 and TRBJ2-7; no reliable D call. V was trimmed by 5 bases and J by 3 bases, leaving 5 bases between them. Germline V CDR1 and CDR2: MDHEN, SYDVKM. The CDR3 is 11 amino acids. CDR3 in DNA: TGTGCCAGCAGTCCCCGCTACGAGCAGTACTTC. Its protein product is CASSPRYEQYF.

The chain couples TRBV10-3 to TRBJ1-3; the D gene is possibly TRBD1 (5 bases). There are 16 residues in the CDR3. The V gene lost 0 bases and the J gene lost 0 bases, with 9 bases spanning the gap. The germline V gene encodes CDR1 ENHRY and CDR2 SYGVKD. CDR3 sequence (DNA): TGTGCCATCAGTGAGTCCGAGACAGTCTCTGGAAACACCATATATTTT. As protein: CAISESETVSGNTIYF.

The rearrangement joins TRBV24-1 to TRBJ1-3; the D is unclear. The CDR3 covers 12 residues. Trimming removed 3 bases from V and 3 bases from J, with 2 bases in between. Germline V gives CDR1 KGHDR, CDR2 SFDVKD. In DNA, the CDR3 is TGTGCCACCAGTGATCATGGAAACACCATATATTTT. Protein sequence: CATSDHGNTIYF.

This clone was detected only once. The chain carries TRBV30 and TRBJ1-2, with TRBD1 identical over 8 bases. Unmatched junction bases numbered 15, after V lost 5 bases and J lost 4 bases. This CDR3 is 16 amino acids long. Per germline, CDR1 GTSNPN and CDR2 SVGIG (reference sequence). The CDR3 spells CAWVWGRGLGGYGYTF. The CDR3 DNA is TGTGCCTGGGTCTGGGGCAGGGGGCTGGGTGGCTATGGCTACACCTTC.

V is TRBV7-9 and J is TRBJ1-2, with 8 bases fitting TRBD1. CDR1 is SEHNR and CDR2 is FQNEAQ in the germline V gene (reference sequence). J was trimmed by 4 bases and V by 5 bases; bases with no gene match: 9. The CDR3 runs 15 residues. The CDR3 coding sequence is TGTGCCAGCAGCCGTCCGGACAGGGCAGGCTATGGCTACACCTTC. Translated: CASSRPDRAGYGYTF.

The CDR3 DNA sequence: TGTGCCAGCAGCACGAGGGATAGAACCTACAATGAGCAGTTCTTC. This encodes CASSTRDRTYNEQFF. This chain joins TRBV9 and TRBJ2-1, with D perhaps TRBD2 (5 bases). CDR1 and CDR2 (germline): SGDLS, YYNGEE. CDR3 length: 15 amino acids. V lost 4 bases and J lost 2, with 13 bases in between.

The chain links TRBV3-1 (or the pseudogene TRBV3-2) to TRBJ1-2; possibly TRBD1 for D (6 bases). Germline-derived CDR1 and CDR2 are LGHDT and YNNKEL (reference sequence). The CDR3 contains 15 residues. V lost 3 bases to trimming and J lost 4 bases, with 15 bases between them. The CDR3 is CASSHLGAQGYGYTF. As DNA, the CDR3 is TGTGCCAGCAGCCATTTGGGGGCGCAGGGCTATGGCTACACCTTC.

The rearrangement joins TRBV27 to TRBJ2-1, with a tentative D call TRBD1 (5 bases). This CDR3 contains 16 residues. The V end was cut by 3 bases, the J end by 3 bases, with 15 bases between. In germline, CDR1 is MNHEY, CDR2 SMNVEV (reference sequence). CDR3 residues: CASSLVKGNLYNEQFF. The CDR3 DNA reads TGTGCCAGCAGTTTGGTGAAGGGGAACCTCTACAATGAGCAGTTCTTC.

The genes are TRBV3-1 (or the pseudogene TRBV3-2) and TRBJ1-2; D unresolved. Per the germline V gene, CDR1 is LGHDT and CDR2 is YNNKEL (reference sequence). V shed 4 bases and J shed 5 bases, with 11 bases lying between them. The CDR3 covers 13 residues. Written as DNA, the CDR3 is TGTGCCAGCAGCCTCCTCCGGGGATATGGCTACACCTTC. Protein: CASSLLRGYGYTF.

This sequence joins TRBV5-4 and TRBJ1-1; weak D call: TRBD1 (5 bases). Trimming stripped 1 base from V and 4 bases from J, with 11 bases between. This CDR3 comprises 14 residues. Germline V gene sequence: CDR1 SGHNT, CDR2 YYREEE (reference sequence). CDR3 amino acids: CASSLTRVGTEAFF. CDR3 sequence (DNA): TGTGCCAGCAGCTTGACCAGGGTGGGCACTGAAGCTTTCTTT.

The V and J genes are TRBV18 and TRBJ1-4, with TRBD1 matching over 11 bases. Germline loops: CDR1 KGHSH, CDR2 LQKENI. Trimming at V came to 0 bases and at J to 3 bases, leaving 15 bases not matched to a gene. This CDR3 region has 21 residues. The CDR3 loop reads CASSPPLRRLGQGAANEKLFF. The CDR3 bases are TGTGCCAGCTCACCACCTCTGAGACGGCTTGGACAGGGGGCAGCTAATGAAAAACTGTTTTTT.

This clone showed up just a few times. The chain recombines TRBV13 with TRBJ2-7, with 10 bases fitting TRBD1. V lost 6 bases, J lost 2 bases, and 19 bases stayed unmatched. The germline CDR1 and CDR2 sequences are PRHDT and FYEKMQ (reference sequence). CDR3 length: 19 amino acids. The CDR3 DNA follows: TGTGCCAGCAGTCATGGCCCTACCCGACAGGGGGCTAAGGCCTACGAGCAGTACTTC. It translates to CASSHGPTRQGAKAYEQYF. The variable domain in full, with the rest retrieved from reference TRBV13 and TRBJ2-7, is AAGVIQSPRHLIKEKRETATLKCYPIPRHDTVYWYQQGPGQDPQFLISFYEKMQSDKGSIPDRFSAQQFSDYHSELNMSSLELGDSALYFCASSHGPTRQGAKAYEQYFGPGTRLTVT.

The rearrangement joins TRBV5-6 to TRBJ1-2; 7 nucleotides line up with TRBD1. The CDR3 covers 17 residues. Per the germline V gene, CDR1 is SGHDT and CDR2 is YYEEEE. The V segment lost 3 bases and the J segment 6 bases; nucleotides outside the gene matches: 17. The CDR3 region has the DNA TGTGCCAGCAGCTCGCCGGGACAGACCCTTTTAACCGATGGCTACACCTTC. Encoded protein: CASSSPGQTLLTDGYTF.

The chain uses TRBV7-9 and TRBJ1-2; D perhaps matches TRBD1 (5 bases). The CDR3 extends over 13 amino acids. Germline V gives CDR1 SEHNR, CDR2 FQNEAQ (reference sequence). Trimming removed 1 base from V and 6 bases from J, with 9 bases in between. The CDR3 DNA follows: TGTGCCAGCAGCTTAGGCCCCAGGGATGGCTACACCTTC. It encodes CASSLGPRDGYTF.

The chain employs TRBV5-8 and TRBJ2-3, with TRBD2 matching over 8 bases. This CDR3 contains 16 residues. Germline values: CDR1 SGHTS, CDR2 YDEGEE. Trimming cost V 4 bases and J 2 bases; bases outside gene matches: 9. CDR3 sequence: CASSTLAGSFTDTQYF. For the CDR3, the DNA is TGTGCCAGCAGCACCTTAGCGGGGAGTTTCACAGATACGCAGTATTTT.

The rearrangement joins TRBV7-2 to TRBJ1-4; 9 bases line up with TRBD1. V lost 3 bases, J lost 7 bases, and 3 bases stayed unmatched. The CDR3 is 14 residues long. In germline, CDR1 is SGHTA, CDR2 FQGNSA. CDR3: CASSFDRGSEKLFF. The CDR3 DNA sequence: TGTGCCAGCAGCTTTGACAGGGGGTCTGAAAAACTGTTTTTT.

The CDR3 DNA reads TGTGCCACCAGCAGAGATCCCAGTACTAACTATGGCTACACCTTC. It translates to CATSRDPSTNYGYTF. The genes are TRBV15 and TRBJ1-2; D remains ambiguous. This CDR3 contains 15 residues. Germline CDR1 LNHNV, CDR2 YYDKDF (reference sequence). Trimming removed 0 bases at V and 0 bases at J, with 8 bases between.

V is TRBV30 and J is TRBJ2-1, with a possible D match to TRBD2 (6 bases). Trimming took off 7 bases at V and 4 bases at J, with 17 bases between the two ends. The CDR3 is made up of 14 amino acids. CDR1 is GTSNPN, CDR2 SVGIG, per germline (reference sequence). CDR3 sequence (DNA): TGTGCCTACTTACTCGGGGGTACGTACAATGAGCAGTTCTTC. It specifies CAYLLGGTYNEQFF. Variable domain in full (rest from reference TRBV30 and TRBJ2-1): SQTIHQWPATLVQPVGSPLSLECTVEGTSNPNLYWYRQAAGRGLQLLFYSVGIGQISSEVPQNLSASRPQDRQFILSSKKLLLSDSGFYLCAYLLGGTYNEQFFGPGTRLTVL.

This chain links TRBV2 with TRBJ1-1, with 8 bases matching TRBD1. The CDR3 covers 13 residues. With 6 bases clipped from V and 4 bases from J, the junction kept 4 bases outside the gene matches. Germline CDR1 is SNHLY and CDR2 is FYNNEI. CDR3 sequence (DNA): TGTGCCAGCAGGCAGGGGGCGGGCACTGAAGCTTTCTTT. Translation gives CASRQGAGTEAFF.